This TCR beta chain is drawn from a study of blood T cell repertoires in COVID-19. Study background: There were acute and convalescent COVID-19 samples, and they came from the United States, Italy and Spain. From T cells, B-cell-depleted T cells, or PBMCs came the material, which was cDNA or gDNA.

V was clipped by 4 bases and J by 4 bases, with 6 bases between them. The CDR3 spans 12 residues. Germline V gene lookup returns CDR1 SGHNT and CDR2 YYREEE (reference sequence). Per the authors' pipeline: Amplifying reference gene primers gave estimates of nucleated cell counts. Clones were read by immunoSEQ multiplex PCR, and TCRdb kept only the in-frame ones, dropping some. The D gene and trimming were derived from the DNA, and the V and J assignments and clone size from that table. This sample has approximately 390,000 clones, with almost 90% found just once. This receptor was identified in a man between 18 and 35 years old with active or convalescent COVID-19. Sequenced material: peripheral blood. The rearrangement joins TRBV5-4 to TRBJ2-1; D gene uncertain. The CDR3 DNA sequence: TGTGCCAGCAGCCCGAGATACAATGAGCAGTTCTTC. Translated: CASSPRYNEQFF.